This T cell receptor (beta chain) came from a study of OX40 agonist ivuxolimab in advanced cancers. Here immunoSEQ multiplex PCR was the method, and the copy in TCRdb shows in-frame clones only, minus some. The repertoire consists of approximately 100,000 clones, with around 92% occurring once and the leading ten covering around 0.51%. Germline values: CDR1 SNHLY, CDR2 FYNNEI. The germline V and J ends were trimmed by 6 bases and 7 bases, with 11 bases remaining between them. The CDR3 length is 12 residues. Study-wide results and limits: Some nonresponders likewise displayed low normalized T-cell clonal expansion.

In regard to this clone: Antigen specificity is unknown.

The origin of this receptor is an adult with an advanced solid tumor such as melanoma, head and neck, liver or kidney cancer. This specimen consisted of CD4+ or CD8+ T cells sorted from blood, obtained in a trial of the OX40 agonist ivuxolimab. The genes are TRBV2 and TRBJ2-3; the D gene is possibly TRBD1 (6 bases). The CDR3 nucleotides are TGTGCCAGCAGCGTGGGACAATATACGCAGTATTTT. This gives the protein CASSVGQYTQYF.